A single sample gave rise to the 13 T cell receptor beta chains below, sequenced in a study of T cells in Graves' hyperthyroidism and ophthalmopathy. The investigators amplified TCR beta CDR3 regions from RNA transcripts. HTBI primers were employed in a first-round RT-PCR of the TCR CDR3. TCRdb itself ran the multiplex PCR reads through MiXCR, one entry per CDR3 protein. The table has over 250,000 distinct CDR3 sequences, roughly 13% seen once; the top ten hold 30% to 35%. The sample was blood. These receptors all stem from a woman between 40 and 55 years old with Graves' ophthalmopathy.

In its sample, this clonotype was seen many times. The rearrangement links TRBV19 to TRBJ1-1, with D perhaps matching TRBD1 (6 bases). Trimming cost V 7 bases and J 4 bases, with 16 bases left between them. This CDR3 region has 14 residues. Germline assignment: CDR1 LNHDA and CDR2 SQIVND (reference sequence). DNA of the CDR3: TGTGCCAGTAACCCTACAGGGTTGGTCACTGAAGCTTTCTTT. As protein: CASNPTGLVTEAFF.

This clonotype was recorded a few times. This chain uses TRBV6-1 with TRBJ2-3; TRBD2 aligns across 12 bases. The CDR3 consists of 15 residues. V gave up 6 bases and J gave up 3 bases; unmatched junction bases: 4. Germline-derived CDR1 and CDR2 are MNHNS and SASEGT. The CDR3, as DNA: TGTGCCAGCAGGACTAGCGGGAGTTTGACAGATACGCAGTATTTT. Encoded protein: CASRTSGSLTDTQYF.

This clonotype was counted many times. This chain links TRBV6-1 with TRBJ2-5; maybe TRBD2 (7 bases). Trimming removed 7 bases from V and 4 bases from J, with 16 bases in between. The germline CDR1 and CDR2 sequences are MNHNS and SASEGT. This CDR3 spans 14 amino acids. The CDR3 bases are TGTGCCAGCACCCGGGCGGGGGCGGGAGAGACCCAGTACTTC. Residues: CASTRAGAGETQYF.

Many counts were recorded for this clonotype. V is TRBV6-1 and J is TRBJ2-7; tentatively, D is TRBD1 or TRBD2 (5 bases each). This CDR3 spans 14 amino acids. Trimming removed 2 bases from V and 7 bases from J, with 15 bases in between. Germline CDR1 reads MNHNS; CDR2 reads SASEGT. In DNA form, the CDR3 reads TGTGCCAGCAGTGAAAGGGTGGGGACGTTGGAGCAGTACTTC. It encodes CASSERVGTLEQYF.

The rearrangement joins TRBV27 to TRBJ2-6; unclear D gene. The CDR3 consists of 15 residues. Germline CDR1 and CDR2: MNHEY and SMNVEV (reference sequence). V gave up 5 bases and J gave up 1 base, with 9 bases separating them. The CDR3 reads CASSPLRSGANVLTF. The CDR3 DNA is TGTGCCAGCAGTCCCCTGAGATCTGGGGCCAACGTCCTGACTTTC.

At least ten counts were recorded for this clonotype. The CDR3 reads CASTPLWRAYEQYF. The CDR3 DNA reads as TGTGCCAGCACCCCCCTCTGGAGGGCCTACGAGCAGTACTTC. The chain joins TRBV28 to TRBJ2-7; D is perhaps TRBD2 (6 bases). Deletions cut 7 bases from V and 2 bases from J, with 15 bases between. CDR3 length: 14 amino acids. Germline CDR1 MDHEN, CDR2 SYDVKM.

The chain joins TRBV15 to TRBJ2-3, with no clear D. CDR3 length equals 14 residues. Per germline, CDR1 LNHNV and CDR2 YYDKDF (reference sequence). V lost 8 bases to trimming and J lost 2 bases, with 14 bases between them. The CDR3 nucleotides read TGTGCCACCCATGGCAGGTTTGTCACAGATACGCAGTATTTT. This encodes CATHGRFVTDTQYF.

The table lists this clonotype with many counts. V and J are TRBV7-9 and TRBJ2-5; D is unresolved. This CDR3 comprises 14 residues. With 2 bases removed from V and 3 bases from J, the gap between germline ends came to 10 bases. Germline V gives CDR1 SEHNR, CDR2 FQNEAQ (reference sequence). CDR3: CASSLTRTKETQYF. CDR3 sequence (DNA): TGTGCCAGCAGCTTAACGAGGACCAAAGAGACCCAGTACTTC.

This clonotype was detected many times. The V call is TRBV7-9, the J call TRBJ1-2; the D is unclear. The CDR3 sequence is 14 residues long. Germline CDR1 reads SEHNR; CDR2 reads FQNEAQ (reference sequence). V lost 1 base and J 3 bases, leaving 9 bases between the germline ends. The CDR3 reads CASSLGQLDYGYTF. The DNA for the CDR3 is TGTGCCAGCAGCTTAGGCCAGTTGGACTATGGCTACACCTTC. Complete variable domain (other parts from reference TRBV7-9 and TRBJ1-2): DTGVSQNPRHKITKRGQNVTFRCDPISEHNRLYWYRQTLGQGPEFLTYFQNEAQLEKSRLLSDRFSAERPKGSFSTLEIQRTEQGDSAMYLCASSLGQLDYGYTFGSGTRLTVV.

Ten or more counts support this clonotype. The chain has TRBV3-1 and TRBJ1-2; the D gene is possibly TRBD1 (5 bases). The CDR3 covers 15 residues. The ends were cut back, 0 bases at V and 5 bases at J, with 13 bases in the middle. CDR1 LGHDT and CDR2 YNNKEL come from the germline V gene (reference sequence). The CDR3 protein is CASSQERGGTYGYTF. CDR3 nucleotide sequence: TGTGCCAGCAGCCAAGAACGCGGGGGGACTTATGGCTACACCTTC.

This clonotype was seen repeatedly, ten times or more. CDR3 in DNA: TGTGCCAGTAGCAGACTAGTGTACAATGAGCAGTTCTTC. Translating gives CASSRLVYNEQFF. The chain is built from TRBV19 and TRBJ2-1, with D possibly being TRBD2 (6 bases). Germline assignment: CDR1 LNHDA and CDR2 SQIVND (reference sequence). The CDR3 runs to 13 residues. With 6 bases removed from V and 4 bases from J, the gap between germline ends came to 10 bases.

This clonotype was seen ten or more times. The chain uses TRBV6-1 and TRBJ2-7; D not resolved. Germline V gives CDR1 MNHNS, CDR2 SASEGT. Trimming cost V 5 bases and J 4 bases, with 12 bases left between them. This CDR3 contains 13 residues. CDR3 residues: CASSNGVRYEQYF. As DNA, the CDR3 is TGTGCCAGCAGTAATGGGGTAAGGTACGAGCAGTACTTC.

This clonotype was found many times. The chain recombines TRBV3-1 with TRBJ1-3; D unclear. Germline values: CDR1 LGHDT, CDR2 YNNKEL (reference sequence). The CDR3 is made up of 15 amino acids. Trimming took 0 bases from V and 4 from J, leaving 10 bases between them. For the CDR3, the DNA is TGTGCCAGCAGCCAAGAGGGGAGGAGGGGAAACACCATATATTTT. Translated: CASSQEGRRGNTIYF.